This T cell receptor beta chain was observed in a study of control samples from healthy donors and cancer patients. Per germline, CDR1 LNHDA and CDR2 SQIVND (reference sequence). The trim removed 4 bases at V and 2 bases at J, leaving 7 bases unmatched. The CDR3 runs to 16 residues. The method was immunoSEQ multiplex PCR; TCRdb's version includes in-frame clones alone and lacks a portion of them. The sample includes approximately 90,000 clones, 80% to 95% seen only once; the top ten take roughly 1.5%. This clone was seen only once. The sequence was obtained from a woman in her 30s in good health. The rearrangement links TRBV19 to TRBJ1-5; 8 bases agree with TRBD1. The sequencing sample was made of blood. The CDR3 DNA follows: TGTGCCAGTAGTACCCGGACAGGGTTGCGCAATCAGCCCCAGCATTTT. Encoded protein: CASSTRTGLRNQPQHF.